Listed below are T cell receptor beta chains from one sample, sequenced in a study of identical twins. TCRdb used MiXCR to reprocess the 5' RACE reads, holding one entry per CDR3 protein. The repertoire has around 100,000 distinct CDR3 sequences, around 5.5% of them found once; the top ten carry 10% to 15%. Sequencing was carried out using memory T cells sorted from blood. Receptors originate from a woman aged 45-65 years in good health. CDR3s include the opening cysteine and the closing phenylalanine or tryptophan. A D gene is named only where the DNA matches it firmly. Size tells how often a clone was seen (once, few, many) or the class of an expanded clone, and some rows leave it out.

D gene,clone size,V gene,J gene,CDR3 protein
-,many,TRBV4-1,TRBJ1-6,CASSQVVRGSSYNSPLHF
-,many,TRBV3-1,TRBJ2-2,CASSWDTSTGELFF
TRBD1,many,TRBV10-3,TRBJ1-5,CAIRGDSQPQHF
-,many,TRBV5-6,TRBJ2-3,CASSLAAADTQYF
TRBD1,-,TRBV7-3,TRBJ2-2,CASSLQGANTGELFF
-,-,TRBV19,TRBJ1-3,CASSTVAWDTIYF
-,many,TRBV5-5,TRBJ2-2,CASSLDPSHPNTGELFF
-,many,TRBV20-1,TRBJ2-3,CSAPHGLGGWEDRPDTQYF
TRBD2,many,TRBV11-2,TRBJ2-1,CASSLILAGGMSSYNEQFF
-,many,TRBV21-1,TRBJ2-1,CASSKFPASSYNEQFF
TRBD1,many,TRBV28,TRBJ1-4,CASQMPGTGGSEKLFF
-,many,TRBV7-8,TRBJ1-2,CASSLVGRGLNGYTF
-,-,TRBV2,TRBJ1-4,CASFDEGRKLFF
-,many,TRBV11-2,TRBJ2-3,CASSSETRRTDTQYF
-,many,TRBV20-1,TRBJ1-2,CSAAGLGGEGGYTF
-,few,TRBV27,TRBJ2-1,CASRLHLGNEQFF
-,many,TRBV15,TRBJ2-1,CATSRAKGELRNEQFF
-,many,TRBV6-1,TRBJ2-3,CASVFGGSTDTQYF
-,-,TRBV12-3/TRBV12-4,TRBJ2-7,CASSPYLSSYEQYF
TRBD1,-,TRBV6-2/TRBV6-3,TRBJ1-2,CASSYDRGRQGYTF
-,many,TRBV5-5,TRBJ2-4,CASSWGPTENIQYF
TRBD2,many,TRBV4-2,TRBJ2-3,CASSSGGGTDTQYF
-,-,TRBV6-5,TRBJ2-1,CASSYSEASFNEQFF
TRBD1,-,TRBV15,TRBJ2-7,CATSRPGQGAREQYF
-,many,TRBV19,TRBJ2-1,CASRYRGGGKNEQFF
-,-,TRBV20-1,TRBJ2-7,CSGLGGYEQYF
-,many,TRBV4-2,TRBJ1-1,CASSQEGKAEAFF
-,few,TRBV30,TRBJ2-5,CAWNTGETQYF
-,many,TRBV12-3/TRBV12-4,TRBJ1-1,CASSLKVNLNTEAFF
-,many,TRBV23-1,TRBJ2-1,CASSRNGRQNYNEQFF
-,many,TRBV2,TRBJ2-2,CASSEVRPGELFF
-,many,TRBV21-1,TRBJ1-2,CASSKEGPVNYGYTF
TRBD2,-,TRBV3-1,TRBJ2-2,CASSRGLAGAGELFF